One sample yielded the 11 T cell receptor beta chains listed below, sequenced in a study of T cell changes during pregnancy in multiple sclerosis. The table came from immunoSEQ multiplex PCR; TCRdb's copy has only in-frame clones and leaves some out. The sample includes approximately 100,000 clones, roughly nine tenths of them seen just once. Material: peripheral blood, obtained before pregnancy. The receptor set was obtained from a female donor with multiple sclerosis, enrolled in a pregnancy study.

The DNA for the CDR3 is TGCGCCAGCAGCCCGGAGGAGTCGGGGACCATATATTTT. Translated: CASSPEESGTIYF. This rearrangement joins TRBV5-1 to TRBJ1-3, with D unresolved. V lost 4 bases to trimming and J lost 10 bases, with 15 bases between them. The CDR3 extends over 13 amino acids. Germline V gene sequence: CDR1 SGHRS, CDR2 YFSETQ.

V and J are TRBV29-1 and TRBJ2-1; D is possibly TRBD1 (6 bases). The CDR3 runs to 13 residues. The germline gives CDR1 SQVTM, CDR2 ANQGSEA. V was cut by 2 bases and J by 2 bases, with 7 bases left in between. The CDR3 coding sequence is TGCAGCGTTGAACAGGGGCCCTACAATGAGCAGTTCTTC. Encoded protein: CSVEQGPYNEQFF.

The gene calls are TRBV27 and TRBJ2-1; 9 nucleotides line up with TRBD2. This CDR3 has 16 residues. Losses at the gene ends were 8 bases for V and 15 bases for J; bases not matched to a gene: 23. Germline loops: CDR1 MNHEY, CDR2 SMNVEV (reference sequence). Here the CDR3 reads CASCPAGERGVICRFF. CDR3 sequence (DNA): TGTGCCAGCTGCCCGGCGGGGGAGCGGGGGGTCATTTGTCGGTTCTTC.

CDR3 in amino acids: CASSAGDRENTEAFF. The CDR3 DNA follows: TGTGCCAGCAGCGCAGGGGATCGGGAGAACACTGAAGCTTTCTTT. The chain recombines TRBV9 with TRBJ1-1; maybe TRBD1 (6 bases). With 3 bases removed from V and 1 base from J, the gap between germline ends came to 13 bases. This CDR3 has 15 residues. The germline gives CDR1 SGDLS, CDR2 YYNGEE.

A word on this clone: One end of the junction varies from germline; a read error may be responsible. This chain joins TRBV20-1 and TRBJ2-5; D is unresolved. Germline lookup yields CDR1 DFQATT and CDR2 SNEGSKA (reference sequence). CDR3 length equals 11 residues. The CDR3 DNA follows: TGCAGTGCTAGAGATGATCGGGTGAGGCACTTC. This sequence encodes CSARDDRVRHF.

The chain uses TRBV18 and TRBJ1-6; 7 nucleotides line up with TRBD1. The germline V gene has CDR1 KGHSH and CDR2 LQKENI. The CDR3 is 18 amino acids. Germline trimming cut 3 bases from V and 0 bases from J; bases unmatched to any gene: 8. CDR3 residues: CASSPLGQDLSYNSPLHF. DNA of the CDR3: TGTGCCAGCTCACCTCTAGGACAGGACCTCTCCTATAATTCACCCCTCCACTTT.

The CDR3 region is CASSVREQGGVSDNSPLHF. In nucleotides, the CDR3 is TGTGCCAGCAGCGTACGGGAGCAGGGTGGGGTCTCGGATAATTCACCCCTCCACTTT. The chain carries TRBV9 and TRBJ1-6; tentatively, D is TRBD1 (5 bases). The ends were cut back, 1 base at V and 5 bases at J, with 22 bases in the middle. This CDR3 has 19 residues. Germline V gives CDR1 SGDLS, CDR2 YYNGEE.

The chain uses TRBV28 and TRBJ1-2; 7 nucleotides align to TRBD1. CDR3 length: 15 amino acids. Germline trimming cut 6 bases from V and 2 bases from J; bases unmatched to any gene: 9. Germline V gene data show CDR1 as MDHEN and CDR2 as SYDVKM. This chain's CDR3 is CASSPGGGVNYGYTF. The DNA of the CDR3 is TGTGCCAGCAGCCCCGGAGGGGGCGTAAACTATGGCTACACCTTC.

CDR3 residues: CASPGQGPSTDTQYF. DNA for the CDR3: TGTGCCAGCCCTGGACAGGGGCCTAGCACAGATACGCAGTATTTT. This chain joins TRBV6-1 and TRBJ2-3; 9 nucleotides agree with TRBD1. Germline lookup yields CDR1 MNHNS and CDR2 SASEGT. The trim removed 8 bases at V and 0 bases at J, leaving 6 bases unmatched. This CDR3 is built from 15 residues.

As DNA, the CDR3 is TGTGCCAGCAGCTTAGGACTAGCGGATTACGAGCAGTACTTC. Its protein product is CASSLGLADYEQYF. The V call is TRBV7-2, the J call TRBJ2-7, with TRBD2 matching over 9 bases. CDR3 length: 14 residues. J was trimmed by 4 bases and V by 1 base; bases with no gene match: 2. The germline V gene has CDR1 SGHTA and CDR2 FQGNSA.

This clone was picked up one time. Different DNA sequences within this sample yield the same CDR3. The rearrangement links TRBV19 to TRBJ1-2; the D gene is possibly TRBD1 (5 bases). Looked up from germline, CDR1 is LNHDA and CDR2 is SQIVND (reference sequence). This CDR3 has 13 amino acids. V was trimmed by 3 bases and J by 2 bases, leaving 7 bases between them. The CDR3 sequence: CASSISGNYGYTF. The CDR3 region has the DNA TGTGCCAGTAGTATTTCAGGGAACTATGGCTACACCTTC.